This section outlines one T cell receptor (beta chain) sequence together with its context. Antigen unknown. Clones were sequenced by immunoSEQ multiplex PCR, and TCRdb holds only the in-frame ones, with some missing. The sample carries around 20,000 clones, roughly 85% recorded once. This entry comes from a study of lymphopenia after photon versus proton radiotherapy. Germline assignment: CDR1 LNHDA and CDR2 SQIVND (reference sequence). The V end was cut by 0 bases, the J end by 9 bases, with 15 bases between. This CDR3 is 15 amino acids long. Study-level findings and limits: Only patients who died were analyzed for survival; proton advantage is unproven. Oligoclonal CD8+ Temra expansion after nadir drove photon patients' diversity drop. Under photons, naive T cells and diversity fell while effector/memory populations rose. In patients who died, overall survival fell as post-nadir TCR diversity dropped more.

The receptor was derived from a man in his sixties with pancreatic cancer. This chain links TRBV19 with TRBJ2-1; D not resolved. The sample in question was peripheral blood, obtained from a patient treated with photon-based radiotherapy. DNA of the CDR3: TGTGCCAGTAGTATAGAACTACTGCGTGTTGGTGAGCAGTTCTTC. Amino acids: CASSIELLRVGEQFF.